The clone carrying this T cell receptor beta chain appeared a few times. The antigen is unknown. This CDR3 contains 13 residues. Germline V gene data show CDR1 as LNHDA and CDR2 as SQIVND (reference sequence). V lost 7 bases and J lost 4, with 8 bases in between. Repertoires were generated with immunoSEQ multiplex PCR, while TCRdb's copy carries only in-frame clones and drops some. The data contain some 64,000 clones, approximately 90% of them singletons. The source of the sample is a study of OX40 agonist ivuxolimab in advanced cancers. Study-level findings and limits: Mean expanded clone counts were higher in CD8+ than CD4+ T cells.

This specimen was CD4+ or CD8+ T cells sorted from blood, taken in a trial of the OX40 agonist ivuxolimab. The rearrangement joins TRBV19 to TRBJ2-6; no definite D call. This sequence originates from an adult with an advanced solid tumor such as melanoma, head and neck, liver or kidney cancer. The chain's CDR3 is CASKRPGANVLTF. As DNA, the CDR3 is TGTGCCAGTAAACGACCCGGGGCCAACGTCCTGACTTTC.